This TCR beta chain was recovered during a study of T cells in Graves' hyperthyroidism and ophthalmopathy. Ten or more counts support this clonotype. TCR beta CDR3 regions were amplified from RNA. In the first-round RT-PCR of the TCR CDR3, the HTBI primer set was used. TCRdb re-derived calls from the multiplex PCR reads in MiXCR, one entry per CDR3 protein. The data hold about 200,000 distinct CDR3 sequences, with approximately 20% observed a single time. V gave up 5 bases and J gave up 1 base, with 15 bases separating them. The CDR3 runs 15 residues. The germline gives CDR1 SGHRS, CDR2 YFSETQ. Pregnant or lactating patients were excluded, as were those with uncontrolled infection or other autoimmune disease.

Sequencing was carried out using blood. This chain uses TRBV5-1 with TRBJ2-5; D possibly corresponds to TRBD2 (6 bases). The sequence derives from a middle-aged man with Graves' hyperthyroidism. CDR3 DNA sequence: TGCGCCAGCAGTTTGCGGGGCTCCCTCCAAGAGACCCAGTACTTC. Residues: CASSLRGSLQETQYF.